This entry concerns a single T cell receptor (beta chain). As yet, its antigen is unknown. This sample is drawn from a study of T-cell memory formation after mild COVID-19. Each CDR3 protein gets one entry after TCRdb re-called the 5' RACE reads with MiXCR. The sample lists hundreds of thousands of distinct CDR3 sequences, roughly 20% occurring once. Study observations and caveats: SARS-CoV-2 specificity of second-wave clones peaking day 37 was unconfirmed.

CDR1 is ENHRY, CDR2 SYGVKD, per germline. The CDR3 consists of 15 residues. The J segment lost 0 bases and the V segment lost 6 bases, leaving 3 bases of the junction unmatched. What was sequenced was PBMCs or a T cell subset sorted from them (not recorded which). The sequence derives from an adult woman who had mild COVID-19 (a few samples of this study predate the infection). Cell type and time point are not known. The V gene is TRBV10-3, the J gene TRBJ2-3, with 10 bases matching TRBD1. DNA of the CDR3: TGTGCCATCAGACCGGGACAGGGGAGCACAGATACGCAGTATTTT. Translated, it gives CAIRPGQGSTDTQYF.